This entry concerns a single T cell receptor beta chain. What it binds is not known. These data come from a study of cytomegalovirus exposure and HLA in healthy donors. Findings and caveats of the study: A previous analysis found most TCR beta V segments productive roughly 87% or roughly 30% of the time. Later work associated roughly 15,000 TCR beta sequences with HLA alleles at 0.05 false discovery rate.

The CDR3 runs 16 residues. Unmatched junction bases numbered 11, after V lost 3 bases and J lost 5 bases. The germline CDR1 and CDR2 sequences are SGHDT and YYEEEE. A multiplex PCR was run with 60 Vbeta primers and 13 Jbeta primers. The method was immunoSEQ multiplex PCR; TCRdb's version includes in-frame clones alone and lacks a portion of them. The sample carries about 140,000 clones, approximately 91% recorded once. Material for sequencing was PBMCs. The source is a woman between 40 and 50 years old in good health and CMV-seronegative. The chain carries TRBV5-6 and TRBJ2-1, with 7 bases fitting TRBD1. The CDR3 sequence is CASSSNPGQYNNEQFF. The CDR3 DNA sequence: TGTGCCAGCAGCTCTAATCCGGGACAGTACAACAATGAGCAGTTCTTC.